This entry lists 3 T cell receptor beta chains sequenced from one sample in a study of blood T cell repertoires in COVID-19. Assay: immunoSEQ multiplex PCR; the TCRdb copy retains only in-frame clones and omits some. The sample has roughly 160,000 clones, 75% to 90% seen once. What was sequenced was peripheral blood. The receptors derive from an older woman with acute or convalescent COVID-19.

This sequence joins TRBV4-1 and TRBJ1-2; a possible D gene is TRBD1 (5 bases). The V end was cut by 1 base, the J end by 3 bases, with 12 bases between. This CDR3 is 15 amino acids long. CDR1 is MGHRA and CDR2 is YSYEKL in the germline V gene. This CDR3 is CASSQVPTGDYGYTF. The CDR3 DNA follows: TGCGCCAGCAGCCAAGTCCCCACAGGCGACTATGGCTACACCTTC.

This chain connects TRBV7-2 to TRBJ2-7; maybe TRBD2 (5 bases). V was trimmed by 5 bases and J by 4 bases, leaving 21 bases between them. Per the germline V gene, CDR1 is SGHTA and CDR2 is FQGNSA. This CDR3 spans 16 amino acids. The CDR3 sequence: CASSPPYPGNSYEQYF. In nucleotides, the CDR3 is TGTGCCAGCAGCCCCCCGTATCCGGGAAACTCTTACGAGCAGTACTTC. The complete variable domain, with remaining parts taken from reference TRBV7-2 and TRBJ2-7, reads GAGVSQSPSNKVTEKGKDVELRCDPISGHTALYWYRQSLGQGLEFLIYFQGNSAPDKSGLPSDRFSAERTGGSVSTLTIQRTQQEDSAVYLCASSPPYPGNSYEQYFGPGTRLTVT.

This rearrangement joins TRBV6-6 to TRBJ1-6; 11 bases are shared with TRBD1. V gave up 2 bases and J gave up 6 bases; unmatched junction bases: 3. CDR1 is MNHNY and CDR2 is SVGAGI in the germline V gene (reference sequence). The CDR3 spans 16 residues. The DNA for the CDR3 is TGTGCCAGCAGTTACGGACAGGGGGCAACTAATTCACCCCTCCACTTT. Its translation: CASSYGQGATNSPLHF.